The rows below give T cell receptor beta chains drawn from one sample of a study of T cell responses to AZD1222 COVID-19 vaccine. TCRdb's table, derived via immunoSEQ multiplex PCR, lists solely in-frame clones and lacks some. The sample lists 150,000 to 200,000 clones; under 95% were seen once. Sample: peripheral blood, taken 28 days after the second AZD1222 dose. The source of these receptors is an adult who received the AZD1222 COVID-19 vaccine. CDR3s include the opening cysteine and the closing phenylalanine or tryptophan. Fields, in order: clone size, D gene, V gene, J gene, CDR3 protein, CDR3 DNA. The D gene is left open where the match is weak. A row's size may be missing; if present it is once, few, many or a size class.

-	-	TRBV6-5	TRBJ1-1	CASSLPRAGEAFF	TGTGCCAGCAGTTTGCCGCGGGCGGGTGAAGCTTTCTTT
-	TRBD2	TRBV6-5	TRBJ2-2	CASRRAAGEVGELFF	TGTGCCAGCAGGAGGGCAGCGGGGGAGGTCGGGGAGCTGTTTTTT
-	TRBD1	TRBV10-3	TRBJ1-1	CAISEPGDRVNTEAFF	TGTGCCATCAGTGAGCCTGGGGACAGGGTGAACACTGAAGCTTTCTTT
-	-	TRBV7-6	TRBJ1-1	CASSPREGTNTEAFF	TGTGCCAGCAGTCCCCGGGAGGGCACGAACACTGAAGCTTTCTTT
-	-	TRBV4-2	TRBJ1-1	CASSPATFSPEAFF	TGTGCCAGCAGCCCTGCGACATTTAGCCCTGAAGCTTTCTTT
-	-	TRBV6-5	TRBJ1-4	CASSPGVTNEKLFF	TGTGCCAGCAGCCCAGGGGTTACTAATGAAAAACTGTTTTTT
-	-	TRBV27	TRBJ2-2	CATQAVVGELFF	TGTGCCACCCAGGCCGTGGTCGGGGAGCTGTTTTTT
-	-	TRBV7-9	TRBJ1-2	CALQPQDPYGYTF	TGTGCCCTCCAACCGCAAGATCCTTATGGCTACACCTTC
-	TRBD1	TRBV23-1	TRBJ1-2	CASSRQGPYYYGYTF	TGCGCCAGCAGTAGACAGGGGCCCTATTACTATGGCTACACCTTC
-	-	TRBV5-8	TRBJ1-2	CASSFVAGTHNLGGYTF	TGTGCCAGCAGCTTTGTAGCAGGTACCCATAATTTGGGTGGCTACACCTTC
-	-	TRBV4-1	TRBJ1-2	CASRRTGANYGYTF	TGCGCCAGCAGGAGAACCGGAGCTAACTATGGCTACACCTTC
-	-	TRBV2	TRBJ1-2	CASSEMVRLNYGYTF	TGTGCCAGCAGTGAAATGGTCAGGTTGAACTATGGCTACACCTTC
-	-	TRBV9	TRBJ2-3	CASSVTSNSASTDTQYF	TGTGCCAGCAGCGTAACCTCTAACAGCGCTAGCACAGATACGCAGTATTTT
-	-	TRBV21-1	TRBJ2-2	CASSKNRDTGELFF	TGTGCCAGCAGCAAGAATAGAGACACCGGGGAGCTGTTTTTT
-	-	TRBV7-6	TRBJ2-2	CASSLALVAGDNTGELFF	TGTGCCAGCAGCTTAGCCCTGGTGGCAGGGGACAACACCGGGGAGCTGTTTTTT
-	-	TRBV6-6	TRBJ1-2	CASSSLPDHGYTF	TGTGCCAGCAGTTCACTCCCCGACCATGGCTACACCTTC
-	-	TRBV2	TRBJ1-5	CASSERGRGQPQHF	TGTGCCAGCAGTGAGCGGGGGAGAGGTCAGCCCCAGCATTTT
-	TRBD1	TRBV3-1/TRBV3-2	TRBJ1-1	CASSRGQGVGEAFF	TGTGCCAGCAGCCGAGGACAGGGAGTGGGTGAAGCTTTCTTT
once	-	TRBV7-9	TRBJ2-7	CASSLLGHEQYF	TGTGCCAGCAGCCTACTAGGACACGAGCAGTACTTC
-	-	TRBV7-8	TRBJ1-2	CATLEWGDGYTF	TGTGCCACCCTGGAGTGGGGTGATGGCTACACCTTC
few	-	TRBV3-1/TRBV3-2	TRBJ1-6	CASSSQGSYNSPLHF	TGTGCCAGCAGCTCACAAGGCTCCTATAATTCACCCCTCCACTTT
-	TRBD1	TRBV7-9	TRBJ1-1	CASSPRQGVNTEAFF	TGTGCCAGCAGCCCCAGACAGGGAGTGAACACTGAAGCTTTCTTT
-	-	TRBV5-1	TRBJ1-4	CASSLASSSDATNEKLFF	TGCGCCAGCAGCTTGGCGAGCTCGAGCGATGCAACTAATGAAAAACTGTTTTTT
once	-	TRBV27	TRBJ2-5	CASSSYRSGETQYF	TGTGCCAGCAGTTCCTACAGAAGTGGGGAGACCCAGTACTTC
-	TRBD1	TRBV9	TRBJ2-7	CASSTRTGSYEQYF	TGTGCCAGCAGCACCAGGACAGGCTCCTACGAGCAGTACTTC
-	TRBD1	TRBV9	TRBJ1-1	CASSVVTGTEEAFF	TGTGCCAGCAGCGTTGTTACCGGGACAGAGGAAGCTTTCTTT
-	-	TRBV5-6	TRBJ1-5	CASSPGPNQPQHF	TGTGCCAGCAGCCCCGGCCCCAATCAGCCCCAGCATTTT
once	-	TRBV29-1	TRBJ2-2	CSVGGYYTGELFF	TGCAGCGTTGGGGGTTACTATACCGGGGAGCTGTTTTTT
once	-	TRBV6-5	TRBJ1-4	CASSYSQGATNEKLFF	TGTGCCAGCAGTTACTCACAGGGTGCAACTAATGAAAAACTGTTTTTT
-	-	TRBV18	TRBJ1-1	CASSPRTAAAEAFF	TGTGCCAGCTCACCAAGGACAGCAGCCGCTGAAGCTTTCTTT
-	TRBD2	TRBV18	TRBJ2-5	CASSPRSGGGSQETQYF	TGTGCCAGCTCACCCCGTAGCGGGGGGGGCTCCCAAGAGACCCAGTACTTC
-	TRBD1	TRBV9	TRBJ1-4	CASSGYDRGATNEKLFF	TGTGCCAGCAGCGGTTACGACAGGGGGGCAACTAATGAAAAACTGTTTTTT
-	-	TRBV10-1	TRBJ2-7	CASSESFDTYEQYF	TGCGCCAGCAGTGAGTCGTTCGATACCTACGAGCAGTACTTC
-	-	TRBV3-1/TRBV3-2	TRBJ1-2	CASSQGRVNYGYTF	TGTGCCAGCAGCCAAGGGAGGGTGAACTATGGCTACACCTTC